The rows below give T cell receptor beta chains drawn from one sample of a study of cytomegalovirus exposure and HLA in healthy donors. Sequenced by immunoSEQ multiplex PCR; TCRdb stores in-frame clones only, minus some. There are over 200,000 clones in the sample; around 78% occur only once, and roughly 5.4% lies in the top ten. The sample taken for sequencing was PBMCs. The receptor set was obtained from a woman aged 18-29 years in good health and CMV-seronegative. The CDR3 runs from the conserved cysteine through the conserved F or W. A D gene is named only where the DNA matches it firmly.

J | V | D | CDR3 | DNA
TRBJ2-2 | TRBV9 | - | CASSVGTGELFF | TGTGCCAGCAGCGTAGGAACCGGGGAGCTGTTTTTT
TRBJ2-7 | TRBV5-1 | - | CASRNDWDEQYF | TGCGCCAGCAGAAACGACTGGGACGAGCAGTACTTC
TRBJ2-3 | TRBV27 | - | CASSFGGGGDTQYF | TGTGCCAGCAGTTTCGGTGGAGGGGGTGATACGCAGTATTTT
TRBJ1-1 | TRBV5-1 | - | CASSLVQANTEAFF | TGCGCCAGCAGCTTGGTACAGGCAAACACTGAAGCTTTCTTT
TRBJ1-2 | TRBV27 | TRBD1 | CASSRTGANYGYTF | TGTGCCAGCAGTAGGACAGGGGCCAACTATGGCTACACCTTC
TRBJ2-1 | TRBV29-1 | - | CSVDSPALYNEQFF | TGCAGCGTTGATAGCCCAGCTCTATACAATGAGCAGTTCTTC
TRBJ2-1 | TRBV5-1 | TRBD2 | CASSLTSGSSVNEQFF | TGCGCCAGCAGCCTAACTAGCGGGAGTAGTGTCAATGAGCAGTTCTTC
TRBJ2-5 | TRBV18 | TRBD2 | CASSPTSGEETQYF | TGTGCCAGCTCACCAACTAGCGGCGAAGAGACCCAGTACTTC
TRBJ2-1 | TRBV29-1 | - | CSVKSHEQFF | TGCAGCGTGAAAAGCCATGAGCAGTTCTTC
TRBJ2-7 | TRBV6-1 | - | CASREQEMSSYEQYF | TGTGCCAGCAGGGAACAGGAGATGAGCTCCTACGAGCAGTACTTC
TRBJ2-7 | TRBV5-1 | TRBD2 | CASSSTSGGAYEQYF | TGCGCCAGCAGTTCTACTAGCGGGGGGGCTTACGAGCAGTACTTC
TRBJ2-3 | TRBV6-6 | - | CASSYFGGGTDTQYF | TGTGCCAGCAGTTACTTTGGGGGCGGGACAGATACGCAGTATTTT
TRBJ1-5 | TRBV28 | TRBD1 | CASSYRDRGNQPQHF | TGTGCCAGCAGTTATCGGGACAGGGGAAATCAGCCCCAGCATTTT
TRBJ2-3 | TRBV9 | TRBD1 | CASSPGTAPTDTQYF | TGTGCCAGCAGCCCCGGGACAGCTCCGACAGATACGCAGTATTTT
TRBJ2-6 | TRBV4-1 | - | CASSPALLSGANVLTF | TGCGCCAGCAGCCCAGCGTTGCTCTCTGGGGCCAACGTCCTGACTTTC